This passage covers 4 T cell receptor beta chains from one sample sequenced in a study of T cell repertoires in cytomegalovirus infection. TCRdb re-analysed the reads in MiXCR, keeping a single row per CDR3 protein. The table has some 300,000 distinct CDR3 sequences, around 9.6% seen once; the top ten hold about 2.3%. The sequencing sample was made of PBMCs. The receptor source for this set is a human donor in good health (CMV status not recorded). Some clones in this sample may be carry-over from other donors' samples.

At least ten counts were recorded for this clonotype. The rearrangement links TRBV20-1 to TRBJ2-1, with TRBD2 as a possible D gene (6 bases). CDR1 is DFQATT and CDR2 is SNEGSKA in the germline V gene (reference sequence). The CDR3 contains 13 residues. With 6 bases removed from V and 0 bases from J, the gap between germline ends came to 9 bases. The CDR3 DNA reads as TGCAGTGCGGGGGGTCGCTCCTACAATGAGCAGTTCTTC. This codes for CSAGGRSYNEQFF.

This clonotype was detected only a few times. The chain uses TRBV20-1 and TRBJ2-1; D is possibly TRBD2 (6 bases). The germline V and J ends were trimmed by 3 bases and 3 bases, with 12 bases remaining between them. Germline V gene lookup returns CDR1 DFQATT and CDR2 SNEGSKA (reference sequence). The CDR3 spans 14 residues. The CDR3 is CSARVVGGYNEQFF. The CDR3 DNA is TGCAGTGCTAGGGTAGTGGGGGGCTACAATGAGCAGTTCTTC.

In this sample, this clonotype turned up a few times. The chain employs TRBV7-9 and TRBJ2-7, with a tentative D call TRBD2 (5 bases). V lost 10 bases and J lost 3, with 13 bases in between. Germline-derived CDR1 and CDR2 are SEHNR and FQNEAQ (reference sequence). The CDR3 totals 12 residues. In nucleotides, the CDR3 is TGTGCCACCTCCGGGATTAACTACGAGCAGTACTTC. Encoded protein: CATSGINYEQYF.

This clonotype occurred many times. The V gene is TRBV11-2, the J gene TRBJ2-1, with 9 bases lining up with TRBD2. The CDR3 is made up of 16 amino acids. The germline V gene has CDR1 SGHAT and CDR2 FQNNGV. The ends lost 2 bases at V and 4 bases at J; junction bases unmatched: 6. The CDR3 coding sequence is TGTGCCAGCAGCTTAAGGCGGGGGGGGTTTTACAATGAGCAGTTCTTC. Amino acids: CASSLRRGGFYNEQFF.